This is a list of T cell receptor beta chains from one sample in a study of PD-1 blockade in classical Hodgkin lymphoma. Sequencing was performed with immunoSEQ multiplex PCR; in TCRdb, only in-frame clones are kept and a portion is missing. The sample has about 60,000 clones, less than 95% seen once. Specimen: peripheral blood mononuclear cells (PBMCs), collected before the fourth cycle of nivolumab. Receptor source: a human donor with classical Hodgkin lymphoma. Both conserved end residues are part of each CDR3. Fields, in order: CDR3 length, clone size, V gene, J gene, D gene, CDR3 DNA, CDR3 protein. The D gene is left open where the match is weak. A row's size may be missing; if present it is once, few, many or a size class.

cdr3_length: 16
clone_size: .
v_call: TRBV19
j_call: TRBJ2-6
d_call: .
cdr3_nt: TGTGCCAGTAGTTACTCCCGCGGCTCTGGGGCCAACGTCCTGACTTTC
cdr3_aa: CASSYSRGSGANVLTF

cdr3_length: 16
clone_size: .
v_call: TRBV14
j_call: TRBJ2-7
d_call: TRBD1
cdr3_nt: TGTGCCAGCAGCCAGTTCCCCCGGGGACAGGGCTACGAGCAGTACTTC
cdr3_aa: CASSQFPRGQGYEQYF

cdr3_length: 15
clone_size: few
v_call: TRBV30
j_call: TRBJ1-1
d_call: .
cdr3_nt: TGTGCCTGGCGGAGGATCCCCCCGATGAACACTGAAGCTTTCTTT
cdr3_aa: CAWRRIPPMNTEAFF

cdr3_length: 13
clone_size: few
v_call: TRBV27
j_call: TRBJ1-2
d_call: .
cdr3_nt: TGTGCCAGCAGTTCGGGATCCTTCGGCGGCTACACCTTC
cdr3_aa: CASSSGSFGGYTF

cdr3_length: 14
clone_size: .
v_call: TRBV19
j_call: TRBJ1-3
d_call: .
cdr3_nt: TGTGCCAGTAGTAAACAGGGATCTGGAAACACCATATATTTT
cdr3_aa: CASSKQGSGNTIYF

cdr3_length: 17
clone_size: once
v_call: TRBV5-1
j_call: TRBJ2-7
d_call: TRBD1
cdr3_nt: TGCGCCAGCAGGTTAACCCCGGGACAGGGGGGGACCTACGAGCAGTACTTC
cdr3_aa: CASRLTPGQGGTYEQYF

cdr3_length: 12
clone_size: once
v_call: TRBV4-2
j_call: TRBJ2-1
d_call: TRBD1
cdr3_nt: TGTGCCAGCAGCCAGACAGGGGCTGAGCAGTTCTTC
cdr3_aa: CASSQTGAEQFF

cdr3_length: 14
clone_size: .
v_call: TRBV18
j_call: TRBJ2-2
d_call: TRBD1
cdr3_nt: TGTGCCAGCTCACCGAGACAGGGCTCCGGGGAGCTGTTTTTT
cdr3_aa: CASSPRQGSGELFF

cdr3_length: 16
clone_size: .
v_call: TRBV5-4
j_call: TRBJ1-4
d_call: .
cdr3_nt: TGTGCCAGCAGCTCCCGGAGTGGGGGGCTCGGTGAAAAACTGTTTTTT
cdr3_aa: CASSSRSGGLGEKLFF

cdr3_length: 14
clone_size: .
v_call: TRBV5-6
j_call: TRBJ2-7
d_call: .
cdr3_nt: TGTGCCAGCAGCTTGTCCCTCGACAGCTACGAGCAGTACTTC
cdr3_aa: CASSLSLDSYEQYF

cdr3_length: 15
clone_size: .
v_call: TRBV5-6
j_call: TRBJ1-2
d_call: .
cdr3_nt: TGTGCCAGCAGCGCCCCACCTGAGGGGAACTATGGCTACACCTTC
cdr3_aa: CASSAPPEGNYGYTF

cdr3_length: 15
clone_size: .
v_call: TRBV18
j_call: TRBJ1-1
d_call: .
cdr3_nt: TGTGCCAGCTCACCACAGAAGGCAGAGAACACTGAAGCTTTCTTT
cdr3_aa: CASSPQKAENTEAFF

cdr3_length: 16
clone_size: .
v_call: TRBV5-1
j_call: TRBJ1-2
d_call: .
cdr3_nt: TGCGCCAGCAGCTTGGTTCGGCTTGGCAGTCCCTATGGCTACACCTTC
cdr3_aa: CASSLVRLGSPYGYTF

cdr3_length: 15
clone_size: .
v_call: TRBV5-1
j_call: TRBJ2-1
d_call: .
cdr3_nt: TGCGCCAGCAGCCCCCGGGACCCCGAACGAGATGAGCAGTTCTTC
cdr3_aa: CASSPRDPERDEQFF

cdr3_length: 15
clone_size: .
v_call: TRBV4-1
j_call: TRBJ2-7
d_call: .
cdr3_nt: TGCGCCAGCAGCCAAGTCCATGGAACCTCCTACGAGCAGTACTTC
cdr3_aa: CASSQVHGTSYEQYF

cdr3_length: 14
clone_size: .
v_call: TRBV5-6
j_call: TRBJ1-2
d_call: .
cdr3_nt: TGTGCCAGCAGCTCGGACAATCATTACTATGGCTACACCTTC
cdr3_aa: CASSSDNHYYGYTF

cdr3_length: 16
clone_size: .
v_call: TRBV14
j_call: TRBJ1-2
d_call: .
cdr3_nt: TGTGCCAGCAGTCGCAGATCCCGATCGTTTAACTATGGCTACACCTTC
cdr3_aa: CASSRRSRSFNYGYTF

cdr3_length: 13
clone_size: .
v_call: TRBV9
j_call: TRBJ1-3
d_call: .
cdr3_nt: TGTGCCAGCAGCGGGGCGGCGGGGAACACCATATATTTT
cdr3_aa: CASSGAAGNTIYF

cdr3_length: 16
clone_size: .
v_call: TRBV29-1
j_call: TRBJ2-3
d_call: TRBD2
cdr3_nt: TGCAGCGTTGAGCCTAGCGGGGGGCCTCACACAGATACGCAGTATTTT
cdr3_aa: CSVEPSGGPHTDTQYF

cdr3_length: 15
clone_size: .
v_call: TRBV10-3
j_call: TRBJ1-2
d_call: .
cdr3_nt: TGTGCCATCAGTGAGCCGGATCCTCGGGTGAATGGCTACACCTTC
cdr3_aa: CAISEPDPRVNGYTF